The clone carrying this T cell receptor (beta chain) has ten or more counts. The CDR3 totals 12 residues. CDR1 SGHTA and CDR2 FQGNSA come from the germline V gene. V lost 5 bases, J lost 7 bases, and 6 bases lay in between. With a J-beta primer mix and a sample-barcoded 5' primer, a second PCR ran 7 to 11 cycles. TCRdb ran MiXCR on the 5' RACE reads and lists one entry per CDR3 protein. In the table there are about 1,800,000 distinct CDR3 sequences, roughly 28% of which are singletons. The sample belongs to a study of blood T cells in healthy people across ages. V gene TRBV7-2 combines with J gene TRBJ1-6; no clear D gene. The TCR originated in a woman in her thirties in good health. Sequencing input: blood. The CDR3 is CASSQANSPLHF. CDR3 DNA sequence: TGTGCCAGCAGCCAAGCAAATTCACCCCTCCACTTT.